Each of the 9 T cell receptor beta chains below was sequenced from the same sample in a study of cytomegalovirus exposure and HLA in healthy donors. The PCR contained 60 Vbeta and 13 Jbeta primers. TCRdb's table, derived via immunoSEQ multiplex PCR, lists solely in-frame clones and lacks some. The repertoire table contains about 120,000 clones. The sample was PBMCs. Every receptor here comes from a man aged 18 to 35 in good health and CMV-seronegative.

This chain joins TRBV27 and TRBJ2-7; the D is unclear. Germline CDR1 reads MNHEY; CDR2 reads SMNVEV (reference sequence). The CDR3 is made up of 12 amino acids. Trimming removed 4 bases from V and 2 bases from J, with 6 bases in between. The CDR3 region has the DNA TGTGCCAGCAGTTCGCCAGCCTACGAGCAGTACTTC. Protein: CASSSPAYEQYF.

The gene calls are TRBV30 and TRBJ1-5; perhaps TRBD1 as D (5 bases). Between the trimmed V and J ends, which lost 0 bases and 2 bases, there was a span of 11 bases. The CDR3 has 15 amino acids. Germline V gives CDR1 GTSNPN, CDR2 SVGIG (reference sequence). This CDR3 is CAWSVGVWGNQPQHF. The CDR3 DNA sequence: TGTGCCTGGAGTGTAGGGGTTTGGGGCAATCAGCCCCAGCATTTT. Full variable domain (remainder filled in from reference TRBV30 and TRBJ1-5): SQTIHQWPATLVQPVGSPLSLECTVEGTSNPNLYWYRQAAGRGLQLLFYSVGIGQISSEVPQNLSASRPQDRQFILSSKKLLLSDSGFYLCAWSVGVWGNQPQHFGDGTRLSIL.

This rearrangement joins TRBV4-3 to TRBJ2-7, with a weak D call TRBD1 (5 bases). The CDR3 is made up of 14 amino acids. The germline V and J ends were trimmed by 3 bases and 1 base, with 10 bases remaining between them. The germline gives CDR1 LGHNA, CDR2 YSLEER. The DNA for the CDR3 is TGCGCCAGCAGCCAGGGAAGGGGATCCTACGAGCAGTACTTC. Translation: CASSQGRGSYEQYF.

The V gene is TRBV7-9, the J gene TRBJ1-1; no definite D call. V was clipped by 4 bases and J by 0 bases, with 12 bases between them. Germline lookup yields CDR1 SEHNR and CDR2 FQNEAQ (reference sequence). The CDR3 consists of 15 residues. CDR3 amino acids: CASSSRRSMNTEAFF. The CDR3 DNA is TGTGCCAGCAGCTCACGGCGTAGCATGAACACTGAAGCTTTCTTT.

The CDR3 spells CASSQTGDSYEQYF. The CDR3 nucleotides are TGTGCCAGCAGCCAGACAGGGGACTCCTACGAGCAGTACTTC. The J gene is TRBJ2-7, the V gene TRBV13, with 8 bases matching TRBD1. Germline CDR1 is PRHDT and CDR2 is FYEKMQ (reference sequence). The CDR3 covers 14 residues. J was trimmed by 0 bases and V by 5 bases; bases with no gene match: 3.

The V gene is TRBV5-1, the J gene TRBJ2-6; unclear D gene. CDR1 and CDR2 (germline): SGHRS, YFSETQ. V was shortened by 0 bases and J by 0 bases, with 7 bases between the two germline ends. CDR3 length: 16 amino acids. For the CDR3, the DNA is TGCGCCAGCAGCTTGGCCGCTAGCTCTGGGGCCAACGTCCTGACTTTC. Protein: CASSLAASSGANVLTF.

This CDR3 is CASGRGYEQYF. CDR3 nucleotide sequence: TGTGCCAGCGGCAGGGGCTACGAGCAGTACTTC. The chain joins TRBV28 to TRBJ2-7; possible D gene TRBD1, 6 bases. There are 11 residues in the CDR3. Germline CDR1 reads MDHEN; CDR2 reads SYDVKM. V lost 8 bases and J 3 bases, leaving 8 bases between the germline ends. Combining the CDR3 with reference TRBV28 and TRBJ2-7 gives the whole variable domain DVKVTQSSRYLVKRTGEKVFLECVQDMDHENMFWYRQDPGLGLRLIYFSYDVKMKEKGDIPEGYSVSREKKERFSLILESASTNQTSMYLCASGRGYEQYFGPGTRLTVT.

CDR3 coding DNA: TGTGCCAGCAGTCTAGAGGCAGGGTTGGCCTACGAGCAGTACTTC. This encodes CASSLEAGLAYEQYF. This sequence joins TRBV11-2 and TRBJ2-7; maybe TRBD1 (5 bases). The CDR3 totals 15 residues. Trimming left V 6 bases short and J 2 bases short, with 17 bases between. CDR1 is SGHAT and CDR2 is FQNNGV in the germline V gene.

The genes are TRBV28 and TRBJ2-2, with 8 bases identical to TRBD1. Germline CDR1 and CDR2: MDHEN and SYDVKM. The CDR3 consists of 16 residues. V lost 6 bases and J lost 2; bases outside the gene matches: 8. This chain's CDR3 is CASRPTGTGNTGELFF. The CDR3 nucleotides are TGTGCCAGCAGACCAACCGGGACAGGTAACACCGGGGAGCTGTTTTTT.